This TCR beta chain was documented in a study of blood T cell repertoires in COVID-19. Study in general: Both acute and convalescent COVID-19 samples were obtained from the United States, Italy and Spain. PBMCs, B-cell-depleted T cells, or T cells provided the cDNA or gDNA that made up the material.

This CDR3 is 12 amino acids long. Trimming cost V 11 bases and J 0 bases, with 5 bases left between them. Germline V gene sequence: CDR1 MGHRA, CDR2 YSYEKL. In the study's own analysis: How many nucleated cells were present was estimated from reference gene primer amplification. Sequencing used immunoSEQ multiplex PCR; TCRdb keeps in-frame clones, though not all of them. V and J calls and clone size are as listed in that table; D and trimming were resolved from the DNA. The sample consists of tens of thousands of clones, 80% of them appearing once. The V and J genes are TRBV4-1 and TRBJ1-6; D gene uncertain. The sequenced material came from peripheral blood. The TCR originated in a woman older than 75 with acute or convalescent COVID-19. CDR3 nucleotide sequence: TGCGCCTGCGGCTCCTATAATTCACCCCTCCACTTT. This sequence encodes CACGSYNSPLHF.